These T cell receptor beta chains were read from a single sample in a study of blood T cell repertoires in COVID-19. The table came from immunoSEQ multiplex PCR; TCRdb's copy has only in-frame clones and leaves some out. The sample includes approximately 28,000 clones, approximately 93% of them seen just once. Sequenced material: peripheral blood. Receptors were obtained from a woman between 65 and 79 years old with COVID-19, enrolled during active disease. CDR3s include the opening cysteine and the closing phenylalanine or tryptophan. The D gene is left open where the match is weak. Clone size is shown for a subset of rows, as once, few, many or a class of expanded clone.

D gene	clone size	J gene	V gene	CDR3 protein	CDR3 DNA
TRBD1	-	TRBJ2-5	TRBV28	CASTDRFETQYF	TGTGCCAGCACGGACAGGTTTGAGACCCAGTACTTC
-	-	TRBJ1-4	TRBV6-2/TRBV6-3	CASSYQGLRGEKLFF	TGTGCCAGCAGTTACCAGGGACTTAGAGGCGAAAAACTGTTTTTT
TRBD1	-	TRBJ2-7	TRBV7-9	CASSLTGGSEQYF	TGTGCCAGCAGCTTAACAGGGGGCTCCGAGCAGTACTTC
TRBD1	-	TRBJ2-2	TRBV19	CASTTGTANTGELFF	TGTGCCAGTACCACCGGGACAGCGAACACCGGGGAGCTGTTTTTT
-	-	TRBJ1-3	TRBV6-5	CASSYKSGAGNTIYF	TGTGCCAGCAGTTACAAGTCAGGGGCTGGAAACACCATATATTTT
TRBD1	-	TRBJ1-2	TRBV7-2	CASSRGQGWDYGYTF	TGTGCCAGCAGCAGGGGACAGGGATGGGACTATGGCTACACCTTC
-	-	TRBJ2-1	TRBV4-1	CASSWSSTGKFF	TGCGCCAGCAGTTGGTCCTCAACCGGGAAGTTCTTC
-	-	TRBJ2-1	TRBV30	CAWSVGLASNEQFF	TGTGCCTGGAGTGTAGGCCTAGCGAGTAATGAGCAGTTCTTC
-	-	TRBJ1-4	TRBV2	CASSDGSFNEKLFF	TGTGCCAGCAGTGATGGCTCCTTCAACGAAAAACTGTTTTTT
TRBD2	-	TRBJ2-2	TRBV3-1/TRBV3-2	CASSKTLSGENTGELFF	TGTGCCAGCAGCAAGACACTTAGCGGGGAGAACACCGGGGAGCTGTTTTTT
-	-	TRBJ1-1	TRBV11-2	CASSWSNGGTTEAFF	TGTGCCAGCAGCTGGTCCAATGGGGGGACCACTGAAGCTTTCTTT
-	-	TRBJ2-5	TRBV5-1	CASSAGVVGTGKETQYF	TGCGCCAGCAGCGCGGGAGTTGTCGGGACAGGTAAAGAGACCCAGTACTTC
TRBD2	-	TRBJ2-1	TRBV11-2	CASSGRTSGSWNEQFF	TGTGCCAGCAGCGGTAGGACTAGCGGGAGTTGGAATGAGCAGTTCTTC
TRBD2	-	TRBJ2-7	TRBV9	CASSPAGGDTYEQYF	TGTGCCAGCAGCCCAGCGGGGGGGGACACCTACGAGCAGTACTTC
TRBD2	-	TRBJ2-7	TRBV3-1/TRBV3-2	CASSSLGLAGRAPYEQYF	TGTGCCAGCAGCAGCCTGGGGCTAGCGGGAAGGGCGCCCTACGAGCAGTACTTC
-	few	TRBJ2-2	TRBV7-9	CASSLQGLNTGELFF	TGTGCCAGCAGCTTGCAGGGATTGAACACCGGGGAGCTGTTTTTT
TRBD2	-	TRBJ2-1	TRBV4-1	CASSHEGLAGGNEQFF	TGCGCCAGCAGCCACGAGGGACTAGCGGGAGGAAATGAGCAGTTCTTC
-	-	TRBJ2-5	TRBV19	CASSERGEETQYF	TGTGCCAGTAGTGAACGGGGAGAAGAGACCCAGTACTTC
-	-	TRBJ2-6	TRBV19	CASSLRQAVLTF	TGTGCCAGTAGTCTCAGACAGGCAGTCCTGACTTTC
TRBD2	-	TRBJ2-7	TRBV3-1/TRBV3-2	CASSHPGTSGKGQYF	TGTGCCAGCAGCCACCCCGGGACTAGCGGGAAAGGGCAGTACTTC
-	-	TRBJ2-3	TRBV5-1	CASSLGVGASPGDTQYF	TGCGCCAGCAGCTTGGGAGTGGGGGCTAGCCCAGGGGATACGCAGTATTTT
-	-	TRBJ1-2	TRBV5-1	CASSLGGDLGGYGYTF	TGCGCCAGCAGCTTGGGAGGGGACCTCGGGGGCTATGGCTACACCTTC
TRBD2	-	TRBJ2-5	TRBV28	CASSLSGSTETQYF	TGTGCCAGCAGTCTTAGCGGGAGCACGGAGACCCAGTACTTC
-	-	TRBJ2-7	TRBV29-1	CSVVGPLYEQYF	TGCAGCGTTGTGGGGCCCCTCTACGAGCAGTACTTC
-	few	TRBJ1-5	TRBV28	CASSFARLNNQPQHF	TGTGCCAGCAGTTTCGCCAGGTTGAACAATCAGCCCCAGCATTTT
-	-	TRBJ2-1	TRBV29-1	CSFSGVRSYNEQFF	TGCAGTTTCTCCGGGGTCCGCTCCTACAATGAGCAGTTCTTC
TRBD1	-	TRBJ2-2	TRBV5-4	CASANSKTGARPGELFF	TGTGCCAGCGCGAATTCAAAGACAGGGGCCAGACCCGGGGAGCTGTTTTTT
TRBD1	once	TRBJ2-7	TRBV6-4	CASRPRGTGGYEQYF	TGTGCCAGCAGGCCCCGGGGGACAGGGGGCTACGAGCAGTACTTC
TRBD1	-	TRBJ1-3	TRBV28	CASSPRDRPFTWFGNTIYF	TGTGCCAGCAGCCCCCGGGACAGGCCATTTACTTGGTTTGGAAACACCATATATTTT
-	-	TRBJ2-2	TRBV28	CASSRLGAFSGELFF	TGTGCCAGCAGTCGACTAGGGGCTTTTTCCGGGGAGCTGTTTTTT
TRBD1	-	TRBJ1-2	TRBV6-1	CASSDWTGPNYGYTF	TGTGCCAGCAGTGATTGGACAGGGCCTAACTATGGCTACACCTTC
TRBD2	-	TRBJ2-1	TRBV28	CASSLRGLAGLSSYNEQFF	TGTGCCAGCAGTTTACGGGGACTAGCGGGCCTGAGCTCCTACAATGAGCAGTTCTTC
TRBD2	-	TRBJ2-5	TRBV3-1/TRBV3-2	CASSQTSGSSETQYF	TGTGCCAGCAGCCAGACTAGCGGGAGTTCGGAGACCCAGTACTTC
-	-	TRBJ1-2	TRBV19	CASSPPREGGYTF	TGTGCCAGTAGTCCTCCTCGGGAAGGCGGCTACACCTTC
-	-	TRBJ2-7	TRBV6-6	CASSIRDSYEQYF	TGTGCCAGCAGCATCAGGGATTCCTACGAGCAGTACTTC
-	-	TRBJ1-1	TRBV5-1	CASSPQPTGPEAFF	TGCGCCAGCAGCCCCCAACCTACAGGGCCTGAAGCTTTCTTT
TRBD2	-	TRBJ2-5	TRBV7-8	CASSPETSGRETQYF	TGTGCCAGCAGCCCAGAGACTAGCGGGAGGGAGACCCAGTACTTC
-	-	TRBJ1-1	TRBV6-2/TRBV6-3	CASSYSAVNTEAFF	TGTGCCAGCAGTTACTCAGCTGTGAACACTGAAGCTTTCTTT
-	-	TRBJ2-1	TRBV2	CASSEAGLGFF	TGTGCCAGCAGTGAAGCGGGCCTGGGGTTCTTC
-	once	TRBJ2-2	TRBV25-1	CASSDVRANTGELFF	TGTGCCAGCAGTGATGTCAGGGCGAACACCGGGGAGCTGTTTTTT
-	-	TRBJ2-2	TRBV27	CASKVAPNTGELFF	TGTGCCAGCAAGGTAGCGCCTAACACCGGGGAGCTGTTTTTT
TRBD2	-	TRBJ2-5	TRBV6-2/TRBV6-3	CASSYSPGTSGTETQYF	TGTGCCAGCAGTTACTCTCCCGGGACTAGCGGTACAGAGACCCAGTACTTC
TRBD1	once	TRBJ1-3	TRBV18	CASSPTPGQGGTGNTIYF	TGTGCCAGCTCACCTACCCCCGGACAGGGTGGTACTGGAAACACCATATATTTT
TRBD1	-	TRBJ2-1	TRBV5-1	CASSARPGQGYNEQFF	TGCGCCAGCAGCGCGAGACCGGGACAGGGCTACAATGAGCAGTTCTTC